The source of this T cell receptor beta chain is a study of OX40 agonist ivuxolimab in advanced cancers. Germline-derived CDR1 and CDR2 are SGHRS and YFSETQ. V trimming: 2 bases; J trimming: 5 bases; junction bases outside the gene matches: 10. CDR3 length: 18 residues. Method: immunoSEQ multiplex PCR; TCRdb's copy keeps in-frame clones and lacks some. The table has 50,000 to 65,000 clones, about 91% seen once. This clone was seen once. Its specificity is not known. General study points: Undetermined was the antigen specificity of the expanded peripheral T cells.

The V gene is TRBV5-1, the J gene TRBJ2-3; TRBD2 matches 14 bases. The sequenced sample was CD4+ or CD8+ T cells sorted from blood, obtained in a trial of the OX40 agonist ivuxolimab. The source is an adult with an advanced solid tumor such as melanoma, head and neck, liver or kidney cancer. The CDR3 is CASSLEGLAGAPGDTQYF. As DNA, the CDR3 is TGCGCCAGCAGCTTAGAGGGACTAGCGGGGGCCCCGGGAGATACGCAGTATTTT.